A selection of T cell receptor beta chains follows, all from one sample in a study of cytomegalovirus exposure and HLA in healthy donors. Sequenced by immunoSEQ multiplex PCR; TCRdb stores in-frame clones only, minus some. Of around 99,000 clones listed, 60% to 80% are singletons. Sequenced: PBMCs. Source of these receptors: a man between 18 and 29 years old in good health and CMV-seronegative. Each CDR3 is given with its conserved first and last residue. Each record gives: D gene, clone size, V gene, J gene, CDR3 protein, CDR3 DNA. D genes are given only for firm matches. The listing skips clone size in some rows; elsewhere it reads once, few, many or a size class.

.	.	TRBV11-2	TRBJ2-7	CASSRAGGTYEQYF	TGTGCCAGCTCCCGGGCAGGGGGGACCTACGAGCAGTACTTC
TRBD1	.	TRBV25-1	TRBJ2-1	CASSEVLKGQGGSEQFF	TGTGCCAGCAGTGAGGTATTAAAAGGACAGGGAGGTAGTGAGCAGTTCTTC
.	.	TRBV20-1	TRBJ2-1	CSASSLKEQFF	TGCAGTGCTAGTAGCCTTAAGGAGCAGTTCTTC
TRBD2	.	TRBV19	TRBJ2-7	CASGRGVPSEQYF	TGTGCCAGCGGGCGGGGGGTACCGAGCGAGCAGTACTTC
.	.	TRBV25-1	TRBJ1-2	CASSDSVYGYTF	TGTGCCAGCAGTGACAGCGTGTATGGCTACACCTTC
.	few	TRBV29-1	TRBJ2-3	CSVEEGALTQYF	TGCAGCGTTGAAGAGGGGGCCCTTACGCAGTATTTT
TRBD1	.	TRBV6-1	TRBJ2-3	CASSNDRGTDTQYF	TGTGCCAGCAGTAACGACAGGGGCACAGATACGCAGTATTTT
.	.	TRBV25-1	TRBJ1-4	CASSELGMTGEKLFF	TGTGCCAGCAGTGAATTGGGGATGACAGGTGAAAAACTGTTTTTT
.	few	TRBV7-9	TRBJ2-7	CASSLLEAAYEQYF	TGTGCCAGCAGCCTACTCGAGGCCGCCTACGAGCAGTACTTC
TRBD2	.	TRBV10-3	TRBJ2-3	CAINPTGTSGGAGDTQYF	TGTGCCATCAACCCCACCGGGACTAGCGGGGGGGCTGGTGATACGCAGTATTTT
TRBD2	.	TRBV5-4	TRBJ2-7	CASSPTTSGAYEQYF	TGTGCCAGCAGCCCAACCACTAGCGGGGCCTACGAGCAGTACTTC
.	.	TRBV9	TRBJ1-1	CASSVAEGMNTEAFF	TGTGCCAGCAGCGTAGCTGAGGGAATGAACACTGAAGCTTTCTTT
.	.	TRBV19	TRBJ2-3	CASSGLFHSDTQYF	TGTGCCAGCAGCGGACTGTTTCACTCAGATACGCAGTATTTT
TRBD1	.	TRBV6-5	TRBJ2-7	CASSYRQGTSYEQYF	TGTGCCAGCAGTTACCGACAGGGGACCTCCTACGAGCAGTACTTC
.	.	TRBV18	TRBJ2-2	CASSPVLNTGELFF	TGTGCCAGCTCACCCGTTCTGAACACCGGGGAGCTGTTTTTT
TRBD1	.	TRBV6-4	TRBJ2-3	CASSPTGTGGTDTQYF	TGTGCCAGCAGTCCTACCGGGACAGGAGGCACAGATACGCAGTATTTT
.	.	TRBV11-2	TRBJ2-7	CASSVYREEQYF	TGTGCCAGCAGCGTCTACAGGGAGGAGCAGTACTTC
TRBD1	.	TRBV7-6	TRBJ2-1	CASSSLTGSEQFF	TGTGCCAGCAGCTCCCTGACAGGGAGTGAGCAGTTCTTC
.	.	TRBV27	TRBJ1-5	CASSLGRAGRNQPQHF	TGTGCCAGCAGTTTGGGTCGCGCGGGACGCAATCAGCCCCAGCATTTT
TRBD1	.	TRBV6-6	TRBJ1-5	CASSFQTGNQPQHF	TGTGCCAGCAGTTTTCAGACAGGGAATCAGCCCCAGCATTTT
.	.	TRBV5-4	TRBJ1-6	CASSPGNSPLHF	TGTGCCAGCAGCCCCGGGAATTCACCCCTCCACTTT
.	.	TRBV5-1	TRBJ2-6	CASSLDSSGANVLTF	TGCGCCAGCAGCTTGGACAGCTCTGGGGCCAACGTCCTGACTTTC
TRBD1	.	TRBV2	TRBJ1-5	CASRETGDQPQHF	TGTGCCAGCAGAGAAACAGGGGATCAGCCCCAGCATTTT
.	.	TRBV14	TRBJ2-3	CASSQVGLRDTQYF	TGTGCCAGCAGCCAAGTTGGGTTGCGGGATACGCAGTATTTT
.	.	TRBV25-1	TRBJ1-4	CASSVPTDINEKLFF	TGTGCCAGCAGTGTCCCAACAGACATCAATGAAAAACTGTTTTTT
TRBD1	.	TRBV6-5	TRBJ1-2	CASSSTFPGTGDGYTF	TGTGCCAGCAGTTCCACCTTCCCGGGGACAGGCGATGGCTACACCTTC
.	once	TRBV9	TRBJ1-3	CASSPGAGNTIYF	TGTGCCAGCAGCCCAGGGGCTGGAAACACCATATATTTT